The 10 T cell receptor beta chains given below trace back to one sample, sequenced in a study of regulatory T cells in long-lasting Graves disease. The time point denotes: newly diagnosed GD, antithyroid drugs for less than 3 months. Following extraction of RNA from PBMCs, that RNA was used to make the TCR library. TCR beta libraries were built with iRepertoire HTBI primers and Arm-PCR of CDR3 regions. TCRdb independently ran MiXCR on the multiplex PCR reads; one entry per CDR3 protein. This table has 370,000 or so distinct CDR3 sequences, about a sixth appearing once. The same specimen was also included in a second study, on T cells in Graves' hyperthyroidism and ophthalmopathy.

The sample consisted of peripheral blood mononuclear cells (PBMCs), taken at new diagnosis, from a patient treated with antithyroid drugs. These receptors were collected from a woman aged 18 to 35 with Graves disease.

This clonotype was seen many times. The CDR3 protein is CSRAGGVRNEQFF. In DNA, the CDR3 is TGCAGTCGAGCGGGAGGGGTTCGGAATGAGCAGTTCTTC. The gene calls are TRBV20-1 and TRBJ2-1; TRBD2 aligns across 10 bases. CDR3 length: 13 amino acids. The J segment lost 7 bases and the V segment lost 8 bases, leaving 8 bases of the junction unmatched. Germline values: CDR1 DFQATT, CDR2 SNEGSKA (reference sequence).

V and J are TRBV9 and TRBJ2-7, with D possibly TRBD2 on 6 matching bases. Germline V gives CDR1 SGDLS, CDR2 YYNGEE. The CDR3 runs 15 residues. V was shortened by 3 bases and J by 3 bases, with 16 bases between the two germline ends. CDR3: CASSAGEASRYEQYF. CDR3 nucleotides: TGTGCCAGCAGCGCTGGGGAGGCTAGTCGCTACGAGCAGTACTTC.

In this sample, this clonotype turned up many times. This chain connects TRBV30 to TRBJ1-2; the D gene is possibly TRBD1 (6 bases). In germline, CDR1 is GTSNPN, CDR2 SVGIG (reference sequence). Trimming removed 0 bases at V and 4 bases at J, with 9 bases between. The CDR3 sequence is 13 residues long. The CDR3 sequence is CAWSVQGGYGYTF. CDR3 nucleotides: TGTGCCTGGAGTGTACAAGGGGGCTATGGCTACACCTTC.

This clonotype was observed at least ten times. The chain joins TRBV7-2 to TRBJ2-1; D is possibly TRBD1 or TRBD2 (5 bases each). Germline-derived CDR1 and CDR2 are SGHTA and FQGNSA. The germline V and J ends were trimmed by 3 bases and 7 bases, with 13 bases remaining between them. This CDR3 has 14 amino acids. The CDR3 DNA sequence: TGTGCCAGCAGCTTTGGGGGAGTACTTAATGAGCAGTTCTTC. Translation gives CASSFGGVLNEQFF.

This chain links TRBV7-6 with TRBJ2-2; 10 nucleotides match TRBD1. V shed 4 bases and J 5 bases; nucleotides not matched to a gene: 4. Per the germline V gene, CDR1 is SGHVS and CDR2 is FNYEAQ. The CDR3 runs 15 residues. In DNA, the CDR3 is TGTGCCAGCAGCTCCCGGGACAGGGGTACCGGGGAGCTGTTTTTT. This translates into CASSSRDRGTGELFF. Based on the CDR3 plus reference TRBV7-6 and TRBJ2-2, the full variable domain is GAGVSQSPRYKVTKRGQDVALRCDPISGHVSLYWYRQALGQGPEFLTYFNYEAQQDKSGLPNDRFSAERPEGSISTLTIQRTEQRDSAMYRCASSSRDRGTGELFFGEGSRLTVL.

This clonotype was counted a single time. The CDR3 DNA follows: TGTGCCAGCACCTATTTGCGGATGGCGAACCATGGCGATGAGCAGTTCTTC. Protein: CASTYLRMANHGDEQFF. The rearrangement uses TRBV6-1 and TRBJ2-1; D is unresolved. Trimming pared 7 bases from V and 8 bases from J, leaving 27 bases between. The CDR3 totals 17 residues. Germline CDR1 is MNHNS and CDR2 is SASEGT.

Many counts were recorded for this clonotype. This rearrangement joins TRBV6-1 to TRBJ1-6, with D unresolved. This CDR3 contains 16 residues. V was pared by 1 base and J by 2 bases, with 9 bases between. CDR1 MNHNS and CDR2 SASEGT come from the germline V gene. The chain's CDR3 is CASSEVGGTYNSPLHF. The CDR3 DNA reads TGTGCCAGCAGTGAAGTCGGCGGGACCTATAATTCACCCCTCCACTTT.

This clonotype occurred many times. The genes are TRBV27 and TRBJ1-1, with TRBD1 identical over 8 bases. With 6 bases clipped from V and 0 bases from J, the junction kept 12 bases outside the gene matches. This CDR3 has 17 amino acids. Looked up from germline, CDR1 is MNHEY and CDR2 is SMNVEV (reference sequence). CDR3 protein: CASSLVAGGRLNTEAFF. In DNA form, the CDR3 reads TGTGCCAGCAGCCTAGTGGCAGGGGGCAGGCTGAACACTGAAGCTTTCTTT.

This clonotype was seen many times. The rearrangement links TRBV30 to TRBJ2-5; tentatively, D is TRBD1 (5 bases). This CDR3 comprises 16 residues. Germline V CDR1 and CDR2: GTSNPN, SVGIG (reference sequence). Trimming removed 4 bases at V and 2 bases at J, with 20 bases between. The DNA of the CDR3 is TGTGCCTGGACCCGCAGCTTGGGGCGCAATCAAGAGACCCAGTACTTC. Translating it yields CAWTRSLGRNQETQYF. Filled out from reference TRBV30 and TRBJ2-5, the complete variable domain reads SQTIHQWPATLVQPVGSPLSLECTVEGTSNPNLYWYRQAAGRGLQLLFYSVGIGQISSEVPQNLSASRPQDRQFILSSKKLLLSDSGFYLCAWTRSLGRNQETQYFGPGTRLLVL.

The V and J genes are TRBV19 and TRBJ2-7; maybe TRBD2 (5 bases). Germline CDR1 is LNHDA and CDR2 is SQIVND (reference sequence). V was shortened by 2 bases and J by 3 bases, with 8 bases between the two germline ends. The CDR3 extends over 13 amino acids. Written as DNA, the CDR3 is TGTGCCAGTAGTATAAGAGGGTTCTACGAGCAGTACTTC. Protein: CASSIRGFYEQYF.